Here is one T cell receptor (beta chain) with its context. Its antigen remains unidentified. The data stem from a study of cytomegalovirus exposure and HLA in healthy donors. Whole-study findings and limits: No immune exposure information besides CMV serostatus was available. Published work reported that the classifier diagnosed cytomegalovirus status with high specificity and sensitivity. In a later analysis, compared with equally common non-associated chains, HLA-associated beta chains were more expanded.

Use of 60 Vbeta and 13 Jbeta primers characterized the PCR. Using immunoSEQ multiplex PCR, the repertoire was profiled, and TCRdb retains in-frame clones only, with some absent. Among 55,000 to 70,000 clones listed, more than 75% were seen once. V lost 5 bases and J lost 2, with 13 bases in between. The CDR3 contains 14 residues. Germline V gives CDR1 MNHEY, CDR2 SVGAGI. The source material was PBMCs. The V and J genes are TRBV6-5 and TRBJ2-7; D possibly corresponds to TRBD2 (5 bases). The clonotype was recovered from a male donor in good health and CMV-seronegative. The CDR3 loop reads CASSRGSAAYEQYF. Here the CDR3 DNA reads TGTGCCAGCAGTCGGGGTTCAGCTGCCTACGAGCAGTACTTC.